The entry below describes one TCR beta chain. Its specificity is unknown. The data were obtained in a study of graft-versus-host responses after intestinal transplantation. Study-wide background: Grafts that recipients had were multivisceral, liver-intestinal, or isolated intestinal transplants. For around 3 years after anti-thymocyte globulin induction, all recipients took tacrolimus and steroids. The study's findings and limits: Researchers found GvH clones in recipient marrow, and some showed up first in ileum or blood. Early HvG declines after transplant were associated with peak circulating GvH clone levels.

Only in-frame clones appear in the TCRdb table, and some are missing; sequencing was by immunoSEQ multiplex PCR. This table has roughly 14,000 clones, about 87% appearing once. CDR1 is MGHRA and CDR2 is YSYEKL in the germline V gene. Trimming took 4 bases from V and 6 from J; bases not matched to a gene: 14. The CDR3 runs to 17 residues. The sample consisted of bone marrow, taken 120 to 130 days after intestinal transplantation. This sequence joins TRBV4-1 and TRBJ2-7, with 11 bases aligning to TRBD1. The sequence came from a human patient who received an intestinal transplant, so some T cells may come from the graft donor. CDR3 nucleotide sequence: TGCGCCAGCAGCCGAATAGGGACCGGGACAGGGGGGGGCGAGCAGTACTTC. This sequence encodes CASSRIGTGTGGGEQYF.